The sequence of this T cell receptor beta chain was determined in a study of T cells after posttransplantation cyclophosphamide. General study findings and limits: Later blood repertoires were often dominated by clones from the donor CD8+ memory compartment. After PTCy, TRB diversity resembled that of CNI/methotrexate controls.

Assay used: immunoSEQ multiplex PCR; TCRdb lists only in-frame clones, some missing. The table has about 66,000 clones, 93% seen once. Germline V gene sequence: CDR1 SQVTM, CDR2 ANQGSEA. This CDR3 is 11 amino acids long. Trimming stripped 4 bases from V and 1 base from J, with 5 bases between. Comment on this clone: Its specificity is not known.

The sample taken for sequencing was PBMCs. The gene calls are TRBV29-1 and TRBJ2-7; D uncertain. This receptor was obtained from a woman in her 30s in good health and a related stem cell transplant donor. Written as DNA, the CDR3 is TGCAGCGTTGTCTCATCCTACGAGCAGTACTTC. As protein: CSVVSSYEQYF.